A selection of T cell receptor beta chains follows, all from one sample in a study of CD8+CD57+ T cells in acquired aplastic anemia. Using its own MiXCR run on the reads, TCRdb lists one record per CDR3 protein. The sample shows some 220,000 distinct CDR3 sequences, 34% of them seen only once. Sequenced: sorted CD4+, CD8+, or CD8+CD57+ T cells (not recorded which) from PBMCs. These receptors originate from a human donor in good health, serving as a control. CDR3s include the opening cysteine and the closing phenylalanine or tryptophan.

>TRBV14
CASSHTSGGRDTQYF
>TRBV5-1
CASSYGQSCGYTF
>TRBV5-1
CASSLAPAGQEEQFF
>TRBV2
CASRLYSSGNTIYF
>TRBV9
CASSVGISGGSETQYF
>TRBV12-3/TRBV12-4
CASRRGTGNYGCTF
>TRBV10-3
CAVYSYGLPGYTF
>TRBV20-1
CSVSGTAKGYTF
>TRBV2
CASREQAGGPNEQYF
>TRBV20-1
CSAWGFSGQGPQDTQYF
>TRBV29-1
CSGAPSGTDTQYF
>TRBV20-1
CSATKTGISGYTF
>TRBV29-1
CSVTEYMNTEAFF
>TRBV5-5
CASSWGDGGYYGYTF
>TRBV6-1
CASSGYRDTTMGNQPQHF
>TRBV5-5
CASSLLARGPDTQYF
>TRBV5-1
CASSLDGFYGYTF
>TRBV28
CASSFARLIGTEAFF
>TRBV5-6
CASSQGQGAKTQYF
>TRBV2
CASSGTDGMNTEAFF
>TRBV2
CASSGGGTNTEAFF
>TRBV18
CASSRHDSSTDTQYF
>TRBV18
CASSPPSLPSYGYTF
>TRBV10-3
CATTYVESSNQPQHF
>TRBV6-1
CASSPEGVNTEAFF
>TRBV20-1
CSARDPGSDYEQYF
>TRBV25-1
CASSAREDLTGINSPLHF
>TRBV7-9
CASVRDSTEAFF
>TRBV19
CASSRRDGGEQYF
>TRBV20-1
CSALLAYEQYF
>TRBV5-1
CASSLGYSQETQYF
>TRBV12-3/TRBV12-4
CASSFWDNLVGQPQHF
>TRBV29-1
CSVAKGQLNTEAFF
>TRBV25-1
CASSDRSEKLFF
>TRBV7-9
CASSGKLFF
>TRBV27
CASRDVYGYTF
>TRBV7-9
CASSPGQVNTEAFF
>TRBV20-1
CSARDDGTGWKETQYF
>TRBV20-1
CSARTSGGYEQYF
>TRBV20-1
CSASQITSAQFF
>TRBV3-1
CASSHAEMDSPLHF